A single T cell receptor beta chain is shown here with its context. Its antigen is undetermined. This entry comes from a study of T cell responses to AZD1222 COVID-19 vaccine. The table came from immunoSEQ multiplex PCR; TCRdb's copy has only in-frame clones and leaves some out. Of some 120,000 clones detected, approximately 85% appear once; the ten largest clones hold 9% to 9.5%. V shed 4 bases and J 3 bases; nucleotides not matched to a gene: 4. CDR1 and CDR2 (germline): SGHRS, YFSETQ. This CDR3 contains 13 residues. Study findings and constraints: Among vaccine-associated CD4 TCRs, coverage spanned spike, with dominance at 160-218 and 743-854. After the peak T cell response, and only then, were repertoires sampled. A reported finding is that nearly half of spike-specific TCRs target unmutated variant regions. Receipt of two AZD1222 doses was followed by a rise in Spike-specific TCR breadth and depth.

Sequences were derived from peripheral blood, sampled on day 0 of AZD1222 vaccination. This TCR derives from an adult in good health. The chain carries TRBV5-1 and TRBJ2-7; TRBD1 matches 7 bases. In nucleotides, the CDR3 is TGCGCCAGCAGCGAAGGACAGGACTACGAGCAGTACTTC. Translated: CASSEGQDYEQYF.